This section outlines one TCR beta chain sequence together with its context. This entry comes from a study of cytomegalovirus exposure and HLA in healthy donors. Primers included in the PCR were 60 Vbeta and 13 Jbeta primers. Libraries were prepared by immunoSEQ multiplex PCR; TCRdb keeps only in-frame clonotypes and omits some of them. The sample yields 150,000 to 200,000 clones, approximately 78% seen once. Losses at the gene ends were 1 base for V and 7 bases for J; bases not matched to a gene: 6. Germline V gene lookup returns CDR1 MGHRA and CDR2 YSYEKL. CDR3 length: 15 residues. The clonotype was recovered from a male donor in good health and CMV-seropositive. The chain carries TRBV4-1 and TRBJ2-1; 8 bases align to TRBD1. Sequencing was done on a sample of PBMCs. The CDR3 DNA follows: TGCGCCAGCAGCCAAGGCGGACAGGGCCGAAATGAGCAGTTCTTC. Its protein is CASSQGGQGRNEQFF.